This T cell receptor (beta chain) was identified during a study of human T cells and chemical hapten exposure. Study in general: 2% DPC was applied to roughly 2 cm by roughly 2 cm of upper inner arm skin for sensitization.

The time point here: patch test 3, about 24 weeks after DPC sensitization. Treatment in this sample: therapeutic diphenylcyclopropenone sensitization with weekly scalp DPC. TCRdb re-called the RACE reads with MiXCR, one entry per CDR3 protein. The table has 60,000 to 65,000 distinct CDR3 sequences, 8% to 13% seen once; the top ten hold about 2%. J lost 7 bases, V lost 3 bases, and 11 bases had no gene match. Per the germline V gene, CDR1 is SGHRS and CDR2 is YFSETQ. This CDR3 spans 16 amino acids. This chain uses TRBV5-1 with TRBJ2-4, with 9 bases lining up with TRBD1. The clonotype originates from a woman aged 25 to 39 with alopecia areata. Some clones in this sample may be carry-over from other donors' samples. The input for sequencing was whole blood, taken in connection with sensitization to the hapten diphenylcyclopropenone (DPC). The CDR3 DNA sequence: TGCGCCAGCAGCTGGACCGGGACAGGGAGGCAGAACATTCAGTACTTC. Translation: CASSWTGTGRQNIQYF.